Listed below are T cell receptor beta chains from one sample, sequenced in a study of T cells after posttransplantation cyclophosphamide. Profiling relied on immunoSEQ multiplex PCR, and the TCRdb table lists in-frame clones only, not all of them. Among 35,000 to 50,000 clones listed, around 90% were seen once. The specimen was PBMCs, collected around 67 days after allogeneic stem cell transplant with posttransplant cyclophosphamide. These receptors all stem from a male patient aged 55 to 69 who received an allogeneic stem cell transplant from a related donor and was CMV-positive. Some T cells may be supplied by the graft donor. The CDR3 runs from the conserved cysteine through the conserved F or W. The order of the fields is V gene, D gene, clone size, J gene, CDR3 DNA, CDR3 protein. D genes are given only for firm matches. Clone size is stated in some rows and not others, as once, few, many or a class when expanded.

V gene: TRBV7-6
D gene: .
clone size: .
J gene: TRBJ1-2
CDR3 DNA: TGTGCCAGCAGCTTCCTATCGGGGGAACGGTACACCTTC
CDR3 protein: CASSFLSGERYTF

V gene: TRBV9
D gene: TRBD2
clone size: few
J gene: TRBJ2-3
CDR3 DNA: TGTGCCAGCAGCGTAGCTCGGGGAGGGACAGATACGCAGTATTTT
CDR3 protein: CASSVARGGTDTQYF

V gene: TRBV6-5
D gene: TRBD1
clone size: .
J gene: TRBJ2-2
CDR3 DNA: TGTGCCAGCAGCGGACAGGGAAACACCGGGGAGCTGTTTTTT
CDR3 protein: CASSGQGNTGELFF

V gene: TRBV5-1
D gene: .
clone size: .
J gene: TRBJ1-1
CDR3 DNA: TGCGCCAGCGGCCTTACTCGCGGGGACGCTGAAGCTTTCTTT
CDR3 protein: CASGLTRGDAEAFF

V gene: TRBV5-6
D gene: .
clone size: .
J gene: TRBJ1-4
CDR3 DNA: TGTGCCAGCAGCTCCTCTGGAGGGACTGAAAAACTGTTTTTT
CDR3 protein: CASSSSGGTEKLFF

V gene: TRBV7-9
D gene: TRBD2
clone size: .
J gene: TRBJ2-3
CDR3 DNA: TGTGCCAGCAGCTTAGGTCTAGCGGCTTTCATAGATACGCAGTATTTT
CDR3 protein: CASSLGLAAFIDTQYF

V gene: TRBV14
D gene: .
clone size: .
J gene: TRBJ1-2
CDR3 DNA: TGTGCCAGCAGCCAAGCCTTCTATGGCTACACCTTC
CDR3 protein: CASSQAFYGYTF

V gene: TRBV10-2
D gene: TRBD1
clone size: .
J gene: TRBJ1-2
CDR3 DNA: TGCGCCAGCAGTGAGCCATTAAAGAAAAAACAGGGGGATAATGGCTACACCTTC
CDR3 protein: CASSEPLKKKQGDNGYTF

V gene: TRBV27
D gene: TRBD1
clone size: once
J gene: TRBJ1-5
CDR3 DNA: TGTGCCAGCAGTATCGACAGGGCCCGACAGCCCCAGCATTTT
CDR3 protein: CASSIDRARQPQHF

V gene: TRBV6-1
D gene: TRBD1
clone size: .
J gene: TRBJ1-2
CDR3 DNA: TGTGCCAGCAGTGAAGCGCACTCAGGGGGCCCTGGCTACACCTTC
CDR3 protein: CASSEAHSGGPGYTF

V gene: TRBV10-3
D gene: TRBD1
clone size: .
J gene: TRBJ1-1
CDR3 DNA: TGTGCCATCAGACAGGGGGCGCCGAACACTGAAGCTTTCTTT
CDR3 protein: CAIRQGAPNTEAFF

V gene: TRBV27
D gene: TRBD1
clone size: once
J gene: TRBJ1-6
CDR3 DNA: TGTGCCAGCAGTCGGGGACAGTATAATTCACCCCTCCACTTT
CDR3 protein: CASSRGQYNSPLHF

V gene: TRBV10-3
D gene: TRBD1
clone size: .
J gene: TRBJ2-2
CDR3 DNA: TGTGCCATCTCTGGGACAGGAAACACCGGGGAGCTGTTTTTT
CDR3 protein: CAISGTGNTGELFF

V gene: TRBV2
D gene: .
clone size: .
J gene: TRBJ2-5
CDR3 DNA: TGTGCCAGCAGTGAAAACGGGGAGTGGGGGACCCAGTACTTC
CDR3 protein: CASSENGEWGTQYF

V gene: TRBV30
D gene: .
clone size: .
J gene: TRBJ2-7
CDR3 DNA: TGTGCCTGGAGTGTCCTAACCTACGAGCAGTACTTC
CDR3 protein: CAWSVLTYEQYF

V gene: TRBV5-1
D gene: TRBD2
clone size: .
J gene: TRBJ2-1
CDR3 DNA: TGCGCCAGCAGCTTGTGGGGGGGGTCTGGCAATGAGCAGTTCTTC
CDR3 protein: CASSLWGGSGNEQFF

V gene: TRBV6-5
D gene: TRBD1
clone size: .
J gene: TRBJ1-2
CDR3 DNA: TGTGCCAGCAGTTCCGGGACAGGGGTTGGCTACACCTTC
CDR3 protein: CASSSGTGVGYTF

V gene: TRBV5-5
D gene: .
clone size: .
J gene: TRBJ2-1
CDR3 DNA: TGTGCCAGCAGCTTGGGCGGACTGTACAATGAGCAGTTCTTC
CDR3 protein: CASSLGGLYNEQFF

V gene: TRBV6-4
D gene: .
clone size: .
J gene: TRBJ2-1
CDR3 DNA: TGTGCCAGCAGTGACACTACTAGTAACCTGTACAATGAGCAGTTCTTC
CDR3 protein: CASSDTTSNLYNEQFF

V gene: TRBV11-3
D gene: .
clone size: .
J gene: TRBJ2-1
CDR3 DNA: TGTGCCAGCAGCTCCGGGACCTACAATGAGCAGTTCTTC
CDR3 protein: CASSSGTYNEQFF

V gene: TRBV4-1
D gene: .
clone size: .
J gene: TRBJ2-3
CDR3 DNA: TGCGCCAGCAGCCCCCGGGACTCCCGTTTAAGCACAGATACGCAGTATTTT
CDR3 protein: CASSPRDSRLSTDTQYF

V gene: TRBV6-5
D gene: .
clone size: .
J gene: TRBJ2-5
CDR3 DNA: TGTGCCAGCAGTTACTCGTCCCTAATCGAGACCCAGTACTTC
CDR3 protein: CASSYSSLIETQYF

V gene: TRBV5-1
D gene: .
clone size: .
J gene: TRBJ1-5
CDR3 DNA: TGCGCCAGCAGGGCCCCGGGGGTAAATCAGCCCCAGCATTTT
CDR3 protein: CASRAPGVNQPQHF

V gene: TRBV5-4
D gene: TRBD1
clone size: .
J gene: TRBJ1-5
CDR3 DNA: TGTGCCAGCAGCCCTGACAGGGACAATCAGCCCCAGCATTTT
CDR3 protein: CASSPDRDNQPQHF

V gene: TRBV18
D gene: TRBD2
clone size: .
J gene: TRBJ2-2
CDR3 DNA: TGTGCCAGCTCACCAAGGACTACGGGGGGGACCACCGGGGAGCTGTTTTTT
CDR3 protein: CASSPRTTGGTTGELFF

V gene: TRBV19
D gene: TRBD1
clone size: .
J gene: TRBJ1-1
CDR3 DNA: TGTGCCAGTAGTATTTCCAGGGGGGTAGGCACTGAAGCTTTCTTT
CDR3 protein: CASSISRGVGTEAFF

V gene: TRBV27
D gene: .
clone size: once
J gene: TRBJ2-2
CDR3 DNA: TGTGCCAGCAGTTTACTAGGGCAGGGGAACTGGGAGCTGTTTTTT
CDR3 protein: CASSLLGQGNWELFF

V gene: TRBV6-5
D gene: .
clone size: few
J gene: TRBJ1-6
CDR3 DNA: TGTGCCAGCAGTTACGCAGGGAACAGTTCACCCCTCCACTTT
CDR3 protein: CASSYAGNSSPLHF

V gene: TRBV6-5
D gene: TRBD1
clone size: .
J gene: TRBJ1-1
CDR3 DNA: TGTGCCAGCAGTTCCCTGGGACAGTCTCTAGAGGCTTTCTTT
CDR3 protein: CASSSLGQSLEAFF

V gene: TRBV2
D gene: TRBD2
clone size: .
J gene: TRBJ2-1
CDR3 DNA: TGTGCCAGCACTCTAGCGGGGGGGCGTAATGAGCAGTTCTTC
CDR3 protein: CASTLAGGRNEQFF

V gene: TRBV19
D gene: TRBD1
clone size: .
J gene: TRBJ1-5
CDR3 DNA: TGTGCCAGTAGTACCAGACAGGGGGCAGGTGGTCAGCCCCAGCATTTT
CDR3 protein: CASSTRQGAGGQPQHF

V gene: TRBV30
D gene: .
clone size: once
J gene: TRBJ2-7
CDR3 DNA: TGTGCCTGGAGTGTACCCGGGACATCCGTTACCTACGAGCAGTACTTC
CDR3 protein: CAWSVPGTSVTYEQYF

V gene: TRBV7-6
D gene: .
clone size: .
J gene: TRBJ2-1
CDR3 DNA: TGTGCCAGCAGCTCCGCACGGGATGAGCAGTTCTTC
CDR3 protein: CASSSARDEQFF

V gene: TRBV20-1
D gene: .
clone size: .
J gene: TRBJ1-1
CDR3 DNA: TGCAGTGCTAGGGGCGGGGAGGGAGCTTTCTTT
CDR3 protein: CSARGGEGAFF

V gene: TRBV19
D gene: TRBD1
clone size: .
J gene: TRBJ1-1
CDR3 DNA: TGTGCCAGTAGTATGCAGGGGGCGAACACTGAAGCTTTCTTT
CDR3 protein: CASSMQGANTEAFF

V gene: TRBV2
D gene: .
clone size: .
J gene: TRBJ1-1
CDR3 DNA: TGTGCCAGCGGCAAGGGGGGGACCCGGAACACTGAAGCTTTCTTT
CDR3 protein: CASGKGGTRNTEAFF

V gene: TRBV19
D gene: .
clone size: .
J gene: TRBJ1-6
CDR3 DNA: TGTGCCAGTAGGGGCAGCTCCTCACTCCACTTT
CDR3 protein: CASRGSSSLHF

V gene: TRBV19
D gene: .
clone size: .
J gene: TRBJ2-6
CDR3 DNA: TGTGCCAGTAGCACCACAGTGGTTGGGGCCAACGTCCTGACTTTC
CDR3 protein: CASSTTVVGANVLTF

V gene: TRBV9
D gene: TRBD2
clone size: once
J gene: TRBJ2-1
CDR3 DNA: TGTGCCAGCAGCGTACTGGGCGGGGGGGCCTCTTGGAATGAGCAGTTCTTC
CDR3 protein: CASSVLGGGASWNEQFF

V gene: TRBV4-1
D gene: TRBD2
clone size: .
J gene: TRBJ2-3
CDR3 DNA: TGCGCCAGCAGCCAAGCTCGGGGGGACTACACAGATACGCAGTATTTT
CDR3 protein: CASSQARGDYTDTQYF

V gene: TRBV6-5
D gene: TRBD2
clone size: .
J gene: TRBJ2-7
CDR3 DNA: TGTGCCAGCAGTTACCGGGTGGGGGGGATCTACGAGCAGTACTTC
CDR3 protein: CASSYRVGGIYEQYF

V gene: TRBV11-2
D gene: TRBD1
clone size: .
J gene: TRBJ2-3
CDR3 DNA: TGTGCCAGCAGCTTCCGGGACAGAAGCACAGATACGCAGTATTTT
CDR3 protein: CASSFRDRSTDTQYF

V gene: TRBV5-1
D gene: TRBD1
clone size: .
J gene: TRBJ1-1
CDR3 DNA: TGCGCCAGCAGCCAACAGGGGGCTTTTGTCGAAGCTTTCTTT
CDR3 protein: CASSQQGAFVEAFF

V gene: TRBV18
D gene: .
clone size: .
J gene: TRBJ1-1
CDR3 DNA: TGTGCCAGCTCCCGGCGCGACGGGACTGAAGCTTTCTTT
CDR3 protein: CASSRRDGTEAFF

V gene: TRBV30
D gene: TRBD2
clone size: .
J gene: TRBJ2-1
CDR3 DNA: TGTGCCTGGATTGTTAGCGGGGGGACCGGCAATGAGCAGTTCTTC
CDR3 protein: CAWIVSGGTGNEQFF

V gene: TRBV5-1
D gene: TRBD2
clone size: .
J gene: TRBJ2-2
CDR3 DNA: TGCGCCAGCAGCTTGTTCGCGGGGGCGAACACCGGGGAGCTGTTTTTT
CDR3 protein: CASSLFAGANTGELFF

V gene: TRBV9
D gene: TRBD1
clone size: .
J gene: TRBJ1-2
CDR3 DNA: TGTGCCAGCAGCGCAGGGACAGGGAAACTCTATGGCTACACCTTC
CDR3 protein: CASSAGTGKLYGYTF

V gene: TRBV15
D gene: .
clone size: .
J gene: TRBJ1-2
CDR3 DNA: TGTGCCACCAGCAAAGAGTCGGAAGGGGTATATGGCTACACCTTC
CDR3 protein: CATSKESEGVYGYTF

V gene: TRBV6-1
D gene: TRBD2
clone size: once
J gene: TRBJ2-1
CDR3 DNA: TGTGCCAGCAGTGAAAGCCGAGGACTAGCAAGAGTCCTGAATGAAGAGCAGTTCTTC
CDR3 protein: CASSESRGLARVLNEEQFF